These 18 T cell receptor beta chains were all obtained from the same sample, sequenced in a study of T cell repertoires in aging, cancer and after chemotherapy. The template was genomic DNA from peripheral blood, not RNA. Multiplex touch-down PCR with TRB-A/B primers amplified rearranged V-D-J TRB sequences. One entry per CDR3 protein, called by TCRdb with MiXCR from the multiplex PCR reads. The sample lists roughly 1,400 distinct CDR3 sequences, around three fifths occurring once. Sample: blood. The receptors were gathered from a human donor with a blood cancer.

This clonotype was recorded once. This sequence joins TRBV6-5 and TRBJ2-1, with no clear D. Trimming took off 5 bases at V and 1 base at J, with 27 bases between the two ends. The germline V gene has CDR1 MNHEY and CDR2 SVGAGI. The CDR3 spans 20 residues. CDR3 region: CASSPPSLWGGGNSYNEQFF. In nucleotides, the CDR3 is TGTGCCAGCAGTCCCCCCAGTTTGTGGGGTGGTGGCAATTCCTACAATGAGCAGTTCTTC.

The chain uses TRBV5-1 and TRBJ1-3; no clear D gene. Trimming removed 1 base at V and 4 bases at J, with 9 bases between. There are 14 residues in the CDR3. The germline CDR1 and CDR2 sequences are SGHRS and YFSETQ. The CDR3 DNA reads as TGCGCCAGCAGCTTGAGCCTGGAAGGAAACACCATATATTTT. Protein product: CASSLSLEGNTIYF.

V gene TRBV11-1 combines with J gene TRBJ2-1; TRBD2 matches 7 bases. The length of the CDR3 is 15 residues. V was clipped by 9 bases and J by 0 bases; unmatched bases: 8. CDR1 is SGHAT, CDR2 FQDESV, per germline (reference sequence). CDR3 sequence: CASEAGVSSYNEQFF. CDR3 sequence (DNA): TGTGCCAGTGAGGCGGGGGTGAGCTCCTACAATGAGCAGTTCTTC.

CDR3 bases: TGTGCCAGCAGTTACGGACCGTACTCTGGGGCCAACGTCCTGACTTTC. Its protein product is CASSYGPYSGANVLTF. The chain is built from TRBV6-5 and TRBJ2-6; no reliable D call. Germline CDR1 reads MNHEY; CDR2 reads SVGAGI. The CDR3 sequence is 16 residues long. The V gene lost 2 bases and the J gene lost 0 bases, with 8 bases spanning the gap.

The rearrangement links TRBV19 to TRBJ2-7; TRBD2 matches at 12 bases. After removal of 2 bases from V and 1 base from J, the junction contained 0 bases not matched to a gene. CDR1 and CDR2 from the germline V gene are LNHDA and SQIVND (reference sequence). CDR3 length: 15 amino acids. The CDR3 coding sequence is TGTGCCAGTAGTATAACTAGCGGGAGGTCCTACGAGCAGTACTTC. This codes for CASSITSGRSYEQYF.

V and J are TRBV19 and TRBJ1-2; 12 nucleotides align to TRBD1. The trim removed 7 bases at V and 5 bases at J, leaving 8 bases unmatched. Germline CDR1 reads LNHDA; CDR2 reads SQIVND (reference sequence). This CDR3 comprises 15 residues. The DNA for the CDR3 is TGTGCCAGTATTCCGGGACAGGGGGCTCGGTATGGCTACACCTTC. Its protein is CASIPGQGARYGYTF.

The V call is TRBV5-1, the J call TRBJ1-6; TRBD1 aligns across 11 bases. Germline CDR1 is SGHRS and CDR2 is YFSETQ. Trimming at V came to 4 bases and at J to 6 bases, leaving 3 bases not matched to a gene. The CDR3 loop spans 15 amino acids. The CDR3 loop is CASSMGTGGNSPLHF. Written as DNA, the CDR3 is TGCGCCAGCAGCATGGGGACAGGGGGTAATTCACCCCTCCACTTT.

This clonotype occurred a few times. CDR3 nucleotides: TGTGCCAGCAGTTCAGGGTTGAACACTGAAGCTTTCTTT. Protein sequence: CASSSGLNTEAFF. The chain uses TRBV6-5 and TRBJ1-1, with D maybe TRBD1 (5 bases). CDR3 length: 13 amino acids. Germline V CDR1 and CDR2: MNHEY, SVGAGI. The V end lost 4 bases, the J end lost 0 bases, and 6 bases lay between the germline ends.

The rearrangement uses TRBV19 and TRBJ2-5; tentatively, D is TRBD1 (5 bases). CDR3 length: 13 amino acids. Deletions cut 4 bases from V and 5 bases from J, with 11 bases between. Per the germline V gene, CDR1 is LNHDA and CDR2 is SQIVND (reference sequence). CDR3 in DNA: TGTGCCAGTAGTAACCGGACAACGGAGACCCAGTACTTC. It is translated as CASSNRTTETQYF.

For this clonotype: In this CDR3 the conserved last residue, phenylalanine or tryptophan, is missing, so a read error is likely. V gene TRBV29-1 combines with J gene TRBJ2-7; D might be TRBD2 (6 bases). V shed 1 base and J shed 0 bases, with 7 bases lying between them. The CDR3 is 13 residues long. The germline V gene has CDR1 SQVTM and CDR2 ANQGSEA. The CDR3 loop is CSVEGTTSYEQYL. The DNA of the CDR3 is TGCAGCGTTGAAGGGACTACCTCCTACGAGCAGTACTTA.

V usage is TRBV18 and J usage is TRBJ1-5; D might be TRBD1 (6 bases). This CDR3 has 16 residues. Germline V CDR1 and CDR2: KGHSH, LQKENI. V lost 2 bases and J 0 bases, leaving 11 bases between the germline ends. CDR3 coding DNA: TGTGCCAGCTCACCAACTTGGGGGGCTAGCAATCAGCCCCAGCATTTT. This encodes CASSPTWGASNQPQHF.

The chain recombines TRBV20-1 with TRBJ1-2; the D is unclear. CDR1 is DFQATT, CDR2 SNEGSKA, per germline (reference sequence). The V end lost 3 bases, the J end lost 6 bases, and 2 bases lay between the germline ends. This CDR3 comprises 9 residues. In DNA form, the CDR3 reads TGCAGTGCTAGTCATGGCTACACCTTC. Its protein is CSASHGYTF.

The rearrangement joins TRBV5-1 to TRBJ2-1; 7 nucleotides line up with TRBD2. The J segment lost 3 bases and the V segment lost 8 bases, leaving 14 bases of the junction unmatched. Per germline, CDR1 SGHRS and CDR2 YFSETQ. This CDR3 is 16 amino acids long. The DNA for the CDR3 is TGCGCCAGTATCGAAGGGGCTAGCGGAGGCTACAATGAGCAGTTCTTC. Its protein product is CASIEGASGGYNEQFF.

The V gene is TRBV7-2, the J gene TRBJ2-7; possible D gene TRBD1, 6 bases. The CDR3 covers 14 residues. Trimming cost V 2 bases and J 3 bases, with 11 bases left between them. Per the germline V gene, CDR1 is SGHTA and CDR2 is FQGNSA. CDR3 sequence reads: CASSLYQGSYEQYF. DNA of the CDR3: TGTGCCAGCAGCTTATATCAGGGGAGCTACGAGCAGTACTTC.

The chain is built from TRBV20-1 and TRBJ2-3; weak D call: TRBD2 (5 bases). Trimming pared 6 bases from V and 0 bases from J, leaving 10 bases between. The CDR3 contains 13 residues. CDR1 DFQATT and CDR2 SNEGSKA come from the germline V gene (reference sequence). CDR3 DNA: TGCAGTGCCGTCCCGGGGAGCACAGATACGCAGTATTTT. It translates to CSAVPGSTDTQYF.

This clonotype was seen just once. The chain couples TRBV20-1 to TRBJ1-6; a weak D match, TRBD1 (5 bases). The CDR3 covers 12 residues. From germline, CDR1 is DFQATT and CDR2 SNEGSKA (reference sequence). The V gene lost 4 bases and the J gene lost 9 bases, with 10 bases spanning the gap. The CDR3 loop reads CSANRQSSPLHF. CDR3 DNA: TGCAGTGCTAACAGGCAGTCTTCACCCCTCCACTTT.

CDR3 amino acids: CSVGDLAYEQYF. As DNA, the CDR3 is TGCAGCGTTGGTGACTTAGCCTACGAGCAGTACTTC. The rearrangement joins TRBV29-1 to TRBJ2-7; D gene uncertain. With 4 bases removed from V and 2 bases from J, the gap between germline ends came to 9 bases. The germline gives CDR1 SQVTM, CDR2 ANQGSEA. This CDR3 contains 12 residues.

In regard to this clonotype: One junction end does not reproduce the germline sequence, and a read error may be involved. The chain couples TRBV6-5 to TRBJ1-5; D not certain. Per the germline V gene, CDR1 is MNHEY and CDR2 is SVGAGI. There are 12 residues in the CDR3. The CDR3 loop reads CASSNSDQPQHF. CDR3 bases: TGTGCCAGCAGTAATAGCGATCAGCCCCAGCATTTT.